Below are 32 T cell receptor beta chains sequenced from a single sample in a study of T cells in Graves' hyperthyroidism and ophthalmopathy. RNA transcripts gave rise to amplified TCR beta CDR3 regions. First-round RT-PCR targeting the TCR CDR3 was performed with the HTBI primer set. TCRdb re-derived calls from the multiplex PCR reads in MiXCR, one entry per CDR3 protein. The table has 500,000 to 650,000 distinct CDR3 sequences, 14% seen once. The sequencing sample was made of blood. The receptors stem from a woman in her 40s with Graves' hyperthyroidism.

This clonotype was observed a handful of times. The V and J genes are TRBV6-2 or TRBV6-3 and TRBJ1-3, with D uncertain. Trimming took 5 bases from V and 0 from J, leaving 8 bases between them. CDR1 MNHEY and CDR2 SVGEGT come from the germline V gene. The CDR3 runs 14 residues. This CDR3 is CASSIADSGNTIYF. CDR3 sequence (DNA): TGTGCCAGCAGTATAGCGGACTCTGGAAACACCATATATTTT.

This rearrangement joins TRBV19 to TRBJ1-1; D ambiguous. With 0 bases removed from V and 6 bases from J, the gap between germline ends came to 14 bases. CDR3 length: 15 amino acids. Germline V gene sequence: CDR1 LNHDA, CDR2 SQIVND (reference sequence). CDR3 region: CASSIEREGSPEAFF. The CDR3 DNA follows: TGTGCCAGTAGTATAGAGCGGGAAGGGAGCCCTGAAGCTTTCTTT.

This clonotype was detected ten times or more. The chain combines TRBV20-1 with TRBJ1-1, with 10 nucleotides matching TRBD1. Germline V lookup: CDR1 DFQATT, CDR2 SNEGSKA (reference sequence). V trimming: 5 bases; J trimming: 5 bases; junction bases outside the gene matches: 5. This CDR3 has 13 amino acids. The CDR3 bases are TGCAGTGCTGGCCGACAGGGGGCGACTGAAGCTTTCTTT. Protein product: CSAGRQGATEAFF.

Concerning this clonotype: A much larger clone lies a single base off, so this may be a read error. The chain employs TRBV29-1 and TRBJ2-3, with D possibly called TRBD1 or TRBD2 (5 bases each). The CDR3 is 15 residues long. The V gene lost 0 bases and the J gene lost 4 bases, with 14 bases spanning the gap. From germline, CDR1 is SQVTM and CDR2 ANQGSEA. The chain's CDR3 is CSVEDRRGDPDTQYF. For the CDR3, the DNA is TGCAGCGTTGAAGATCGGCGTGGGGACCCAGATACGCAGTATTTT.

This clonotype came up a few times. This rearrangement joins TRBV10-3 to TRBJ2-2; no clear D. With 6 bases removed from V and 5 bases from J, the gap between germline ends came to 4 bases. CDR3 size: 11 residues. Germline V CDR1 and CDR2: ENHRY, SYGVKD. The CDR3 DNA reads TGTGCCATCAGGGGGACCGGGGAGCTGTTTTTT. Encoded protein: CAIRGTGELFF.

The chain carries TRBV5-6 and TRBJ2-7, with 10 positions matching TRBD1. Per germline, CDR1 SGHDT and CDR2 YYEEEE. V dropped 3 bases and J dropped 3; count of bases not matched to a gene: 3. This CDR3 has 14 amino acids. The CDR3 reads CASSWDRGGYEQYF. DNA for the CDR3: TGTGCCAGCAGCTGGGACAGGGGAGGCTACGAGCAGTACTTC.

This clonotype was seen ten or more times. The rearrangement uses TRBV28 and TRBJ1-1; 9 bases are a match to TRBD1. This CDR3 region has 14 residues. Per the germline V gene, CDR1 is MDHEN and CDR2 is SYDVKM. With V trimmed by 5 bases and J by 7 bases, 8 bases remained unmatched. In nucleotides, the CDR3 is TGTGCCAGCAGTATCGGACAGGGGCATAGTGAAGCTTTCTTT. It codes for CASSIGQGHSEAFF.

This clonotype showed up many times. The CDR3 reads CSARGDRVYEQYF. In DNA, the CDR3 is TGCAGTGCTAGAGGGGACCGGGTCTACGAGCAGTACTTC. This rearrangement joins TRBV20-1 to TRBJ2-7; the D call may be TRBD1 or TRBD2 (5 bases each). Between the trimmed V and J ends, which lost 1 base and 3 bases, there was a span of 10 bases. This CDR3 has 13 amino acids. Germline assignment: CDR1 DFQATT and CDR2 SNEGSKA (reference sequence).

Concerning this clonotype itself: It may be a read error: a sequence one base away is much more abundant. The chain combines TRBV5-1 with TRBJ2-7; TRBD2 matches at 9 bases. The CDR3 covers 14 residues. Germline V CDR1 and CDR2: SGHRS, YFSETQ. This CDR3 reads CTSSLAQRGDEQYF. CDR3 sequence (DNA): TGCACCAGCAGCTTGGCCCAGCGGGGGGACGAGCAGTACTTC.

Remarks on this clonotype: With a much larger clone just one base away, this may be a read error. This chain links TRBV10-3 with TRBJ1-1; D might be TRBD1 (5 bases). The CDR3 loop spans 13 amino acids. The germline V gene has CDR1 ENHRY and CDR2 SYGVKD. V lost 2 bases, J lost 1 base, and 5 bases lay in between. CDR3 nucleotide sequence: TGTGCCATCAGTGAGACAGGGAACACTGAAGCTTTCTTT. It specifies CAISETGNTEAFF.

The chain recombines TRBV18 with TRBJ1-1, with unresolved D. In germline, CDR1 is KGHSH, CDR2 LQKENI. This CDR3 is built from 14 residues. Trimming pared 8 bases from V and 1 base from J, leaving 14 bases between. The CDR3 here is CASLPGRGNTEAFF. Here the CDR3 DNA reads TGTGCCAGCCTCCCCGGCCGAGGGAACACTGAAGCTTTCTTT.

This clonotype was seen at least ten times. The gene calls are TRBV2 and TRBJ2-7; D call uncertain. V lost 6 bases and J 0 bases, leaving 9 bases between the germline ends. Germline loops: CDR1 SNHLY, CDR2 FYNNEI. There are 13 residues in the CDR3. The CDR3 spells CASRESTSYEQYF. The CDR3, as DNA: TGTGCCAGCAGGGAGAGCACCTCCTACGAGCAGTACTTC. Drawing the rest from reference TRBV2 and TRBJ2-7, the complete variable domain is EPEVTQTPSHQVTQMGQEVILRCVPISNHLYFYWYRQILGQKVEFLVSFYNNEISEKSEIFDDQFSVERPDGSNFTLKIRSTKLEDSAMYFCASRESTSYEQYFGPGTRLTVT.

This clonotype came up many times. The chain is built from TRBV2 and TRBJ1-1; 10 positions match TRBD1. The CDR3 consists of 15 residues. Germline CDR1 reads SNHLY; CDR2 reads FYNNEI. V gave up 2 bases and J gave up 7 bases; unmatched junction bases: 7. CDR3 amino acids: CASSEQGGQGDEAFF. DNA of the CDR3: TGTGCCAGCAGTGAACAGGGCGGACAGGGGGATGAAGCTTTCTTT.

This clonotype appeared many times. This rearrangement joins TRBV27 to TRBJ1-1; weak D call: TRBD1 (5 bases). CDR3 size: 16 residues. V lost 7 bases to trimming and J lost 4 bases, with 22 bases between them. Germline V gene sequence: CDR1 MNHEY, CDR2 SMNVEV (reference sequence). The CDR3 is CASILFRRGGGTEAFF. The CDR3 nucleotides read TGTGCCAGCATCCTCTTTCGTCGGGGGGGTGGCACTGAAGCTTTCTTT.

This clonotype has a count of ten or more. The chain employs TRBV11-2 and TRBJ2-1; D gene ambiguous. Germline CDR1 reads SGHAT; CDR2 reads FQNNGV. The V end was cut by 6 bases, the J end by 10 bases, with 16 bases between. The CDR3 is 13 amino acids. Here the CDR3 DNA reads TGTGCCAGCAGTCAAAGCAACGGGCTGGAGCAGTTCTTC. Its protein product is CASSQSNGLEQFF.

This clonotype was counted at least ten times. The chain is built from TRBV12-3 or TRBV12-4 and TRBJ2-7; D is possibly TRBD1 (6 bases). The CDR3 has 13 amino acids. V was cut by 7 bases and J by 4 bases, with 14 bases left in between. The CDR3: CASIPLGAYEQYF. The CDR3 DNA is TGTGCCAGCATCCCATTGGGGGCGTACGAGCAGTACTTC.

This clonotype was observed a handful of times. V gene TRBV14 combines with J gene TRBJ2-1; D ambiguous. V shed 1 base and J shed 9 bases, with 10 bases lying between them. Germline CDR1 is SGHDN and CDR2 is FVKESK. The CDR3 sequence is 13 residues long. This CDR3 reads CASSQVHSGEQFF. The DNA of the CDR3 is TGTGCCAGCAGCCAAGTTCATTCGGGTGAGCAGTTCTTC.

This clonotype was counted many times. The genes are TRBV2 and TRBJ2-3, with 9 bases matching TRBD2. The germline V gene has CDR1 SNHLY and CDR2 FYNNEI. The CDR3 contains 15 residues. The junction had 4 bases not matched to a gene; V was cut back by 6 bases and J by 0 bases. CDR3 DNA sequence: TGTGCCAGCAGCCCCACTAGCGGGAGCACAGATACGCAGTATTTT. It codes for CASSPTSGSTDTQYF.

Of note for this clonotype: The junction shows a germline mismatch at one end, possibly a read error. CDR3 bases: TGTGCCAGCAGGTTGGTGTTGTCTGGCTACACCTTC. Protein product: CASRLVLSGYTF. The chain joins TRBV5-8 to TRBJ1-2; D is ambiguous. Germline loops: CDR1 SGHTS, CDR2 YDEGEE. The CDR3 covers 12 residues.

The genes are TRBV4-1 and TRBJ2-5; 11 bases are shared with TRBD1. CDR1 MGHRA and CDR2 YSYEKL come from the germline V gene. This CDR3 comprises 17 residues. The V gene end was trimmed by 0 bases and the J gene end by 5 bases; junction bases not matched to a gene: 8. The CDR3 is CASSQEGGTGGRETQYF. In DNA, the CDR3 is TGCGCCAGCAGCCAAGAAGGGGGGACAGGGGGTAGGGAGACCCAGTACTTC.

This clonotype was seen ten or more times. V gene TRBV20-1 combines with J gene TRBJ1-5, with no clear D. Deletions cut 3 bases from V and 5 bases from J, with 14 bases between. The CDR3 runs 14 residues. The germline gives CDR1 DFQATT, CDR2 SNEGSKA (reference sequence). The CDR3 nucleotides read TGCAGTGCTAGCCGGGCGGGCGCCGATCAGCCCCAGCATTTT. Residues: CSASRAGADQPQHF.

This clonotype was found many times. DNA of the CDR3: TGTGCCTGGAGGAACTCGGCAGCAACTAATGAAAAACTGTTTTTT. Translation: CAWRNSAATNEKLFF. The chain uses TRBV30 and TRBJ1-4, with no clear D. CDR1 GTSNPN and CDR2 SVGIG come from the germline V gene (reference sequence). V lost 3 bases to trimming and J lost 0 bases, with 11 bases between them. This CDR3 has 15 amino acids.

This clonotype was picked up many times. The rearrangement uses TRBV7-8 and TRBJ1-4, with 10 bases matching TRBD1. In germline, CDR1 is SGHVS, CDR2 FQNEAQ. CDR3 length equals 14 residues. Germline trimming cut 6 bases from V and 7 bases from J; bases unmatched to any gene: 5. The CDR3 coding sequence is TGTGCCAGCAGGCCCGGGACAGGGGCTGAAAAACTGTTTTTT. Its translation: CASRPGTGAEKLFF.

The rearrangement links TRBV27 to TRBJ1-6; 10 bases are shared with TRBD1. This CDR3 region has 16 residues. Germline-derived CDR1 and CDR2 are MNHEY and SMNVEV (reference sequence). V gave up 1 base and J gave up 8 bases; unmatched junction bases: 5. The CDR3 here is CASSLYPGQGDSPLHF. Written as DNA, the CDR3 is TGTGCCAGCAGTTTATACCCCGGACAGGGGGATTCACCCCTCCACTTT.

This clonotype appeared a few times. The CDR3 bases are TGTGCCAGCAGGGGACTAGCGGGGGGTAGCACAGATACGCAGTATTTT. Translating it yields CASRGLAGGSTDTQYF. This rearrangement joins TRBV6-1 to TRBJ2-3; 15 positions agree with TRBD2. The CDR3 is made up of 16 amino acids. Germline loops: CDR1 MNHNS, CDR2 SASEGT. V was pared by 6 bases and J by 0 bases, with 1 base of the junction left unmatched.

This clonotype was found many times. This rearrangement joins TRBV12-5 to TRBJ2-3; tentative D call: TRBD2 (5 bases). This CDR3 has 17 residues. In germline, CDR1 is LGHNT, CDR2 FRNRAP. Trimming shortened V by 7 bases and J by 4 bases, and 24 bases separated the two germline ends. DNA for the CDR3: TGTGCTAGTGTCCTAGCCGGAGCACCACAGATCGCAGATACGCAGTATTTT. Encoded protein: CASVLAGAPQIADTQYF.

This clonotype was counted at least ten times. The CDR3 DNA sequence: TGTGCCAGCAGTCTAGAAAGGATCCTCAGGGGCAATTCACCCCTCCACTTT. As protein: CASSLERILRGNSPLHF. The rearrangement uses TRBV2 and TRBJ1-6, with a possible D match to TRBD1 (6 bases). CDR1 is SNHLY, CDR2 FYNNEI, per germline. V lost 5 bases, J lost 7 bases, and 21 bases lay in between. The CDR3 is made up of 17 amino acids.

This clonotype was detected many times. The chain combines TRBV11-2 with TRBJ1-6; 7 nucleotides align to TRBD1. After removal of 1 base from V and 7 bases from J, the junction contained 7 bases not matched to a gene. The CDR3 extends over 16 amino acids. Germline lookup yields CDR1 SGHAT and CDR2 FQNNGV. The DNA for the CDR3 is TGTGCCAGCAGCTTAGCTGCTCGACAGGGAAATTCACCCCTCCACTTT. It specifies CASSLAARQGNSPLHF. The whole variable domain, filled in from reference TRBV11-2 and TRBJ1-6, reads EAGVAQSPRYKIIEKRQSVAFWCNPISGHATLYWYQQILGQGPKLLIQFQNNGVVDDSQLPKDRFSAERLKGVDSTLKIQPAKLEDSAVYLCASSLAARQGNSPLHFGNGTRLTVT.

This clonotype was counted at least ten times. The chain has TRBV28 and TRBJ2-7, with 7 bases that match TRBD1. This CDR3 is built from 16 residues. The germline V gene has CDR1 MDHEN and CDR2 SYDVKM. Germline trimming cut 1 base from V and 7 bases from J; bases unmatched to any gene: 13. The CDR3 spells CASSLSSPTGLGEQYF. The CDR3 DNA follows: TGTGCCAGCAGTTTATCGTCCCCGACAGGGTTGGGAGAGCAGTACTTC.

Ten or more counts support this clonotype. This CDR3 reads CASSLARDTGELFF. The CDR3 nucleotides are TGCGCCAGCAGCCTAGCTAGAGACACCGGGGAGCTGTTTTTT. The V call is TRBV5-1, the J call TRBJ2-2, with D tentatively TRBD2 (5 bases). Germline V gene sequence: CDR1 SGHRS, CDR2 YFSETQ. V was shortened by 4 bases and J by 3 bases, with 10 bases between the two germline ends. This CDR3 contains 14 residues.

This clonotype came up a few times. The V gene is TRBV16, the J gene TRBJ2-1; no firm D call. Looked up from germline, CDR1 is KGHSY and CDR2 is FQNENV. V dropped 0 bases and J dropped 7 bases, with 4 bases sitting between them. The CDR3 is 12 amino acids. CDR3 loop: CASSQSGNEQFF. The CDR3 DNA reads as TGTGCCAGCAGCCAATCGGGGAATGAGCAGTTCTTC. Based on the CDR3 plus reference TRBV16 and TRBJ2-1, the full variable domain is GEEVAQTPKHLVRGEGQKAKLYCAPIKGHSYVFWYQQVLKNEFKFLISFQNENVFDETGMPKERFSAKCLPNSPCSLEIQATKLEDSAVYFCASSQSGNEQFFGPGTRLTVL.

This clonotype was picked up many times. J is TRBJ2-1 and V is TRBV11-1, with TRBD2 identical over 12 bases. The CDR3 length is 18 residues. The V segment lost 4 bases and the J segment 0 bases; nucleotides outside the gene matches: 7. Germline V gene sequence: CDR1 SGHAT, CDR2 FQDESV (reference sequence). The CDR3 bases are TGTGCCAGCAGCTCGACTAGCGGGAGAAGGAGCTCCTACAATGAGCAGTTCTTC. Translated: CASSSTSGRRSSYNEQFF.